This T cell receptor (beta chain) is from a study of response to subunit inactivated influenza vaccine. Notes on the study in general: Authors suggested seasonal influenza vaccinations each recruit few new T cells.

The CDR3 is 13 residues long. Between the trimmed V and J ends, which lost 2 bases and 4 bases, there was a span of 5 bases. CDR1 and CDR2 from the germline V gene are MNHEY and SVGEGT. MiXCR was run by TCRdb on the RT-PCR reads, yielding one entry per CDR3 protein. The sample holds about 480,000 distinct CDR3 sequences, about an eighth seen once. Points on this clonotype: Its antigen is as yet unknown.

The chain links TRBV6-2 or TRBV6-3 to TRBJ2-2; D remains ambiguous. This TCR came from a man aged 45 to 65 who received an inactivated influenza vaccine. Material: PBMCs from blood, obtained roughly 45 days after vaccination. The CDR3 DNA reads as TGTGCCAGCAGTTACACGGCCACCGGGGAGCTGTTTTTT. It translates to CASSYTATGELFF.